This T cell receptor (beta chain) was captured in a study of blood T cell repertoires in COVID-19. Study details: Donors in the United States, Italy and Spain gave samples during acute or convalescent COVID-19. PBMCs, B-cell-depleted T cells, or T cells were the source of the cDNA or gDNA that made up the material.

The CDR3 runs 17 residues. V trimming: 3 bases; J trimming: 6 bases; junction bases outside the gene matches: 15. Germline values: CDR1 SGDLS, CDR2 YYNGEE. How the authors handled the data: Using reference gene primer amplification, nucleated cell counts were estimated. Sequenced by immunoSEQ multiplex PCR; TCRdb stores in-frame clones only, minus some. Clone size and the V and J calls come from that table; the DNA yielded D and trimming. The sample lists some 28,000 clones, 80% to 90% occurring once. Regarding this clone: The same CDR3 can be traced to other DNA sequences in this sample.

The sample consisted of peripheral blood. The source of this sequence is a human donor in a cohort sampled during active COVID-19. This chain connects TRBV9 to TRBJ2-7; 10 bases agree with TRBD2. The CDR3 sequence is CASSEGLAGVRRSEQYF. The CDR3 DNA follows: TGTGCCAGCAGCGAGGGGCTAGCGGGGGTACGGCGGAGCGAGCAGTACTTC. The complete variable domain, with remaining parts taken from reference TRBV9 and TRBJ2-7, reads DSGVTQTPKHLITATGQRVTLRCSPRSGDLSVYWYQQSLDQGLQFLIQYYNGEERAKGNILERFSAQQFPDLHSELNLSSLELGDSALYFCASSEGLAGVRRSEQYFGPGTRLTVT.